A single sample gave rise to the 18 T cell receptor beta chains below, sequenced in a study of PD-1 blockade in classical Hodgkin lymphoma. Time point in this sample: cycle 4 day 1 (C4D1), after 5 to 7 weeks of nivolumab. Each patient relapsed following autologous stem cell transplantation, and prior brentuximab vedotin exposure differed. The method was immunoSEQ multiplex PCR; TCRdb's version includes in-frame clones alone and lacks a portion of them. The sample shows approximately 84,000 clones, more than 80% of them seen only once. Sample: peripheral blood mononuclear cells (PBMCs), taken before the fourth cycle of nivolumab. The source of these receptors is a human donor with classical Hodgkin lymphoma.

The V gene is TRBV5-4, the J gene TRBJ2-7, with TRBD2 matching 11 bases. Germline values: CDR1 SGHNT, CDR2 YYREEE (reference sequence). J was trimmed by 2 bases and V by 4 bases; bases with no gene match: 5. The CDR3 spans 15 residues. In DNA, the CDR3 is TGTGCCAGCAGCAGCCAGACTAGCGGGGCCTACGAGCAGTACTTC. This codes for CASSSQTSGAYEQYF.

This clone was counted a single time. This chain connects TRBV18 to TRBJ1-2; D not resolved. Trimming pared 4 bases from V and 5 bases from J, leaving 17 bases between. Germline assignment: CDR1 KGHSH and CDR2 LQKENI. There are 15 residues in the CDR3. CDR3 in DNA: TGTGCCAGCTCACTAAACAGCGACAACCTGTATGGCTACACCTTC. This gives the protein CASSLNSDNLYGYTF.

V is TRBV15 and J is TRBJ2-3, with TRBD2 identical over 8 bases. V lost 6 bases, J lost 5 bases, and 4 bases stayed unmatched. Germline V gene sequence: CDR1 LNHNV, CDR2 YYDKDF (reference sequence). The CDR3 has 13 residues. The CDR3 loop reads CATRRTSGDTQYF. The CDR3 DNA reads as TGTGCCACCAGAAGAACTAGCGGAGATACGCAGTATTTT.

There are a few counts of this clone. The CDR3 reads CASLGGSGISYEQYF. The CDR3 nucleotides read TGTGCCAGCCTTGGCGGTAGCGGGATTTCCTACGAGCAGTACTTC. V gene TRBV28 combines with J gene TRBJ2-7, with 8 bases matching TRBD2. This CDR3 spans 15 amino acids. Trimming cost V 8 bases and J 1 base; bases outside gene matches: 10. CDR1 and CDR2 from the germline V gene are MDHEN and SYDVKM.

The rearrangement uses TRBV28 and TRBJ2-2; tentatively, D is TRBD1 (6 bases). The CDR3 has 13 amino acids. The ends were cut back, 5 bases at V and 5 bases at J, with 9 bases in the middle. Per the germline V gene, CDR1 is MDHEN and CDR2 is SYDVKM. The CDR3 spells CASSLGQTGELFF. DNA of the CDR3: TGTGCCAGCAGTCTAGGACAGACCGGGGAGCTGTTTTTT.

This chain links TRBV19 with TRBJ2-1; possibly TRBD1 for D (6 bases). Germline CDR1 and CDR2: LNHDA and SQIVND (reference sequence). V shed 6 bases and J shed 3 bases, with 9 bases lying between them. The CDR3 is 13 amino acids. The CDR3 is CASRDSVYNEQFF. The CDR3 DNA is TGTGCCAGTAGGGACAGCGTCTACAATGAGCAGTTCTTC.

The chain links TRBV5-1 to TRBJ2-3; D perhaps matches TRBD2 (6 bases). CDR1 and CDR2 (germline): SGHRS, YFSETQ. V lost 6 bases to trimming and J lost 6 bases, with 14 bases between them. The CDR3 is 13 residues long. DNA for the CDR3: TGCGCCAGCAATCCGCAGGGACTGGATACGCAGTATTTT. Translation gives CASNPQGLDTQYF.

J is TRBJ2-2 and V is TRBV28, with unresolved D. The CDR3 runs 16 residues. CDR1 and CDR2 (germline): MDHEN, SYDVKM. Trimming removed 1 base from V and 6 bases from J, with 15 bases in between. Here the CDR3 DNA reads TGTGCCAGCAGTTTATTGGGTAGAGGTCCGGCCGGGGAGCTGTTTTTT. Protein sequence: CASSLLGRGPAGELFF.

V gene TRBV5-1 combines with J gene TRBJ2-7; TRBD1 is a possible D gene (5 bases). Germline CDR1 SGHRS, CDR2 YFSETQ. V was trimmed by 1 base and J by 5 bases, leaving 10 bases between them. The CDR3 has 13 residues. CDR3 region: CASSLRQYDEQYF. CDR3 sequence (DNA): TGCGCCAGCAGCTTGAGACAGTATGACGAGCAGTACTTC.

This chain uses TRBV10-2 with TRBJ2-4; D is unresolved. Germline-derived CDR1 and CDR2 are WSHSY and SAAADI. The CDR3 spans 16 residues. V was clipped by 8 bases and J by 7 bases, with 24 bases between them. CDR3 loop: CASLAGSLPKGNIQYF. The CDR3 bases are TGCGCCAGCCTGGCCGGGTCGCTGCCAAAGGGCAACATTCAGTACTTC.

This chain joins TRBV21-1 and TRBJ2-7; the table names TRBD1, a call not compared with the DNA. TRBV21-1 corresponds to a pseudogene. The CDR3 length is 13 residues. CDR3 sequence: CASSKQGTHEQYF. CDR3 nucleotides: TGTGCCAGCAGCAAGCAGGGGACCCACGAGCAGTACTTC.

The chain couples TRBV2 to TRBJ1-3, with D perhaps matching TRBD1 (5 bases). The V and J ends lost 4 bases and 2 bases respectively, with 12 bases between them. The germline gives CDR1 SNHLY, CDR2 FYNNEI. The CDR3 is 15 amino acids. CDR3 in DNA: TGTGCCAGCAGTGCAGGGAGTACCCCTGGAAACACCATATATTTT. Protein: CASSAGSTPGNTIYF.

This chain connects TRBV4-1 to TRBJ2-3; D tentatively fits TRBD1 or TRBD2 (5 bases each). The V end lost 6 bases, the J end lost 3 bases, and 16 bases lay between the germline ends. The CDR3 sequence is 15 residues long. Germline V CDR1 and CDR2: MGHRA, YSYEKL. The CDR3: CASSLRDLGTDTQYF. CDR3 coding DNA: TGCGCCAGCAGTCTCCGGGACCTCGGGACAGATACGCAGTATTTT.

The V gene is TRBV7-9, the J gene TRBJ2-5, with TRBD2 identical over 7 bases. Germline CDR1 is SEHNR and CDR2 is FQNEAQ (reference sequence). The trim removed 3 bases at V and 5 bases at J, leaving 3 bases unmatched. The CDR3 length is 13 residues. The CDR3 region has the DNA TGTGCCAGCAGCTTGGACGGGGGGGAGACCCAGTACTTC. It yields the protein CASSLDGGETQYF. Filled out from reference TRBV7-9 and TRBJ2-5, the complete variable domain reads DTGVSQNPRHKITKRGQNVTFRCDPISEHNRLYWYRQTLGQGPEFLTYFQNEAQLEKSRLLSDRFSAERPKGSFSTLEIQRTEQGDSAMYLCASSLDGGETQYFGPGTRLLVL.

This chain connects TRBV12-5 to TRBJ1-1, with D uncertain. The CDR3 consists of 13 residues. The V and J ends lost 2 bases and 8 bases respectively, with 12 bases between them. The germline CDR1 and CDR2 sequences are LGHNT and FRNRAP. For the CDR3, the DNA is TGTGCTAGTGGTTTGACGGAGAAGAGAGAAGCTTTCTTT. Its protein is CASGLTEKREAFF.

V is TRBV30 and J is TRBJ2-1; no reliable D call. Trimming removed 2 bases at V and 10 bases at J, with 12 bases between. The CDR3 spans 12 residues. CDR1 GTSNPN and CDR2 SVGIG come from the germline V gene (reference sequence). The CDR3 loop is CAWSSPPREQFF. In DNA form, the CDR3 reads TGTGCCTGGAGTTCCCCCCCTAGGGAGCAGTTCTTC.

The rearrangement links TRBV6-1 to TRBJ1-1, with 9 bases aligning to TRBD1. The germline V gene encodes CDR1 MNHNS and CDR2 SASEGT. The CDR3 is 15 residues long. The trim removed 7 bases at V and 3 bases at J, leaving 9 bases unmatched. The DNA of the CDR3 is TGTGCCAGCACTCGGGACAGGGAAGTTTACACTGAAGCTTTCTTT. It is translated as CASTRDREVYTEAFF.

This chain links TRBV6-1 with TRBJ1-2, with D uncertain. In germline, CDR1 is MNHNS, CDR2 SASEGT. V lost 1 base to trimming and J lost 8 bases, with 11 bases between them. The CDR3 extends over 13 amino acids. The CDR3 coding sequence is TGTGCCAGCAGTGAAGGGGTATCGGGGGGCTACACCTTC. Translation gives CASSEGVSGGYTF.